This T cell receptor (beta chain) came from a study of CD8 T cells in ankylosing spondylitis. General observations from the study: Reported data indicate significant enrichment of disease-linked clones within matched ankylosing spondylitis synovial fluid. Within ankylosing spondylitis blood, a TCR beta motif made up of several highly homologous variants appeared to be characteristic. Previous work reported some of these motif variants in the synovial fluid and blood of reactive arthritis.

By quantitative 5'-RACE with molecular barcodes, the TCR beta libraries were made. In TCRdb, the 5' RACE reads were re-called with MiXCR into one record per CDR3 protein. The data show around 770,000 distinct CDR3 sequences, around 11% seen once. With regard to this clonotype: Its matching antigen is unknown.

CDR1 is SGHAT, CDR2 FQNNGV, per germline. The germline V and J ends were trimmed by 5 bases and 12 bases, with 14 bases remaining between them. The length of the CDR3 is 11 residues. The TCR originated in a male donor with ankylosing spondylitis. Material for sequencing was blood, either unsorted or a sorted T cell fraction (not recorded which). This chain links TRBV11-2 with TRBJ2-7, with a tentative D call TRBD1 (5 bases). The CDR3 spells CASSTYRTAYF. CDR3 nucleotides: TGTGCCAGCAGCACCTACAGGACGGCGTACTTC.